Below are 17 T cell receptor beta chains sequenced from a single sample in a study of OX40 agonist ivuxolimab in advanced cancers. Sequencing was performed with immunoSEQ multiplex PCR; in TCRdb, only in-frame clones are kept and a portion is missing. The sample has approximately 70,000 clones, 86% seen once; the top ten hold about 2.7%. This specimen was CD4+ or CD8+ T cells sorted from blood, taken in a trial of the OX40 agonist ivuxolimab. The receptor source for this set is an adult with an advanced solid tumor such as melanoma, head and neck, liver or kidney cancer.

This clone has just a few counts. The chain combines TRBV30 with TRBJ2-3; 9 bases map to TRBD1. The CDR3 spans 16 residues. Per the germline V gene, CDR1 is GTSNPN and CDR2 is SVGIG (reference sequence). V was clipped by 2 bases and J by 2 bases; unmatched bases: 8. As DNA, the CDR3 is TGTGCCTGGAGTTCCCGGACAGGGGTCTTCACAGATACGCAGTATTTT. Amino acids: CAWSSRTGVFTDTQYF.

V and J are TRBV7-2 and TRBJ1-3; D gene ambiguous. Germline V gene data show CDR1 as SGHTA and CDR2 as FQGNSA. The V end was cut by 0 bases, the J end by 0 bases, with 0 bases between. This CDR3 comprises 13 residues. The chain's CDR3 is CASSLASGNTIYF. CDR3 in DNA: TGTGCCAGCAGCTTAGCCTCTGGAAACACCATATATTTT.

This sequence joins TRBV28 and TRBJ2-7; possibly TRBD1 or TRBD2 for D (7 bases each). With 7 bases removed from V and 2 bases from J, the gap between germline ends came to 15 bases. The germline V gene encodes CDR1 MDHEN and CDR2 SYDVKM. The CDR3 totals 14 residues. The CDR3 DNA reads TGTGCCAGCAATCCCAGGGGGGGCCCCTACGAGCAGTACTTC. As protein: CASNPRGGPYEQYF.

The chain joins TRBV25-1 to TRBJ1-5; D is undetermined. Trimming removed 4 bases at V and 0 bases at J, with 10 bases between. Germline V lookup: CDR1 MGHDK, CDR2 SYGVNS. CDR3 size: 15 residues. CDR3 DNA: TGTGCCAGCAGTGCGGACGGATATAGCAATCAGCCCCAGCATTTT. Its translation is CASSADGYSNQPQHF.

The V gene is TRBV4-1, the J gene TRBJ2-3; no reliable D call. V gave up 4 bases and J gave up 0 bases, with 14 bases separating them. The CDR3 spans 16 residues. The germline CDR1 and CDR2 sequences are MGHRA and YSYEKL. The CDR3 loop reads CASSLRNRESTDTQYF. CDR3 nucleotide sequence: TGCGCCAGCAGCCTTAGGAACAGAGAAAGCACAGATACGCAGTATTTT.

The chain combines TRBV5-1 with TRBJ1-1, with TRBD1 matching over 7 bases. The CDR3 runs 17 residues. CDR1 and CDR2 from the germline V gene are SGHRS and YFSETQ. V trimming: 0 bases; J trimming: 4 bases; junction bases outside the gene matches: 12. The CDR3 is CASSLAPRLRDSTEAFF. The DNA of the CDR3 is TGCGCCAGCAGCTTGGCCCCACGACTCAGGGACAGCACTGAAGCTTTCTTT.

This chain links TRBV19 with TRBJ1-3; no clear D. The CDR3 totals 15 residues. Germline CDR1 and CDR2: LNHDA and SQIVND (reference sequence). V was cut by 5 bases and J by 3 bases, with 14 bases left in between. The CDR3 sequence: CASSVNQGFGNTIYF. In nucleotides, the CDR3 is TGTGCCAGTAGTGTCAATCAAGGATTTGGAAACACCATATATTTT.

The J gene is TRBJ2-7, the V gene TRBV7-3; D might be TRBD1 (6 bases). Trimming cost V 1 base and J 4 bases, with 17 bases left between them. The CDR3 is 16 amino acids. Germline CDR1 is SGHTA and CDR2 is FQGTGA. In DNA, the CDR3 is TGTGCCAGCAGCTTAAGGGGGACACCCTCTCGGTACGAGCAGTACTTC. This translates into CASSLRGTPSRYEQYF.

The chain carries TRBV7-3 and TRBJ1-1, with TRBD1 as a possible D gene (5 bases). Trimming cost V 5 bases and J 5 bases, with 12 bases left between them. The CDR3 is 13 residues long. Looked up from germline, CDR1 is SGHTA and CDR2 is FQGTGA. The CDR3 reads CASSTRGGTEAFF. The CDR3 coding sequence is TGTGCCAGCAGCACAAGGGGAGGTACTGAAGCTTTCTTT. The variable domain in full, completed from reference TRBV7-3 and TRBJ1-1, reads GAGVSQTPSNKVTEKGKYVELRCDPISGHTALYWYRQSLGQGPEFLIYFQGTGAADDSGLPNDRFFAVRPEGSVSTLKIQRTERGDSAVYLCASSTRGGTEAFFGQGTRLTVV.

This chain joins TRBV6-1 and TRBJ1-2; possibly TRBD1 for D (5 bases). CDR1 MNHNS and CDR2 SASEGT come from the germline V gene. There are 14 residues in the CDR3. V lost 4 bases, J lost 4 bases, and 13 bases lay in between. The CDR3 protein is CASSGDSSTYGYTF. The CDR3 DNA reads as TGTGCCAGCAGTGGTGACAGTAGCACCTATGGCTACACCTTC.

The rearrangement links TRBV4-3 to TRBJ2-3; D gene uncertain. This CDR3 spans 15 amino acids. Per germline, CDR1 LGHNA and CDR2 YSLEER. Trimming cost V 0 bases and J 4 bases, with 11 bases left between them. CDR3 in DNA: TGCGCCAGCAGCCAAGAGGCGGCCCGGGCAGATACGCAGTATTTT. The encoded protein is CASSQEAARADTQYF.

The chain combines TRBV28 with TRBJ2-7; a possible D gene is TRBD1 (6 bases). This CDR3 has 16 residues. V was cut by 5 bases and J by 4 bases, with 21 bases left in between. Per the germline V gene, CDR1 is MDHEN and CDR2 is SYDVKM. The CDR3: CASSDAGAGFSYEQYF. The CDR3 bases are TGTGCCAGCAGTGATGCAGGGGCCGGGTTTTCGTACGAGCAGTACTTC.

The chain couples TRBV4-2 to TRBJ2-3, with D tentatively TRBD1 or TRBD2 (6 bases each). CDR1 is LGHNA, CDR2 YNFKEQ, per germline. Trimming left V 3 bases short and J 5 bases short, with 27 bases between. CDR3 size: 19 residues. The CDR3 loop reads CASSQSEGLGGGALDTQYF. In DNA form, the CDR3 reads TGTGCCAGCAGCCAGAGCGAAGGCCTCGGGGGCGGGGCCCTAGATACGCAGTATTTT.

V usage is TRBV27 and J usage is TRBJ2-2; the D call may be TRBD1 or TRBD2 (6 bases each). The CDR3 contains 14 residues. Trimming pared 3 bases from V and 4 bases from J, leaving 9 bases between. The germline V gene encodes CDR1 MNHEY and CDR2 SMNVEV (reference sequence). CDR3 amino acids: CASSFRGGTGELFF. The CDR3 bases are TGTGCCAGCAGTTTCAGGGGAGGCACCGGGGAGCTGTTTTTT.

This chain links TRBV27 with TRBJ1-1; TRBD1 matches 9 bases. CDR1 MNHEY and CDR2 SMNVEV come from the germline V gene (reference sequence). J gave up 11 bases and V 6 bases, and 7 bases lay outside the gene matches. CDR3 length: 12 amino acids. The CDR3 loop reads CASSVLQGAAFF. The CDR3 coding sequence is TGTGCCAGCAGCGTCCTACAGGGGGCGGCTTTCTTT.

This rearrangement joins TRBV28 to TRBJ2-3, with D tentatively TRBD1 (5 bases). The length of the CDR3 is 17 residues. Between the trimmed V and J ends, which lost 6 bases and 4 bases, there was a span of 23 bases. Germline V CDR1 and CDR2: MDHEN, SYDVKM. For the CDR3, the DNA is TGTGCCAGCAGATCCCCTGGGGCCCACAATATAGCAGATACGCAGTATTTT. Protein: CASRSPGAHNIADTQYF.

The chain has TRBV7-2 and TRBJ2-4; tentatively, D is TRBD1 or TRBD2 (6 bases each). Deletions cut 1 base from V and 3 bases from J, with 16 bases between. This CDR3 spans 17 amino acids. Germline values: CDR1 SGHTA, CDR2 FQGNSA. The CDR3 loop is CASSLVLGGPHKNIQYF. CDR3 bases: TGTGCCAGCAGCTTAGTCTTGGGGGGCCCCCACAAAAACATTCAGTACTTC.